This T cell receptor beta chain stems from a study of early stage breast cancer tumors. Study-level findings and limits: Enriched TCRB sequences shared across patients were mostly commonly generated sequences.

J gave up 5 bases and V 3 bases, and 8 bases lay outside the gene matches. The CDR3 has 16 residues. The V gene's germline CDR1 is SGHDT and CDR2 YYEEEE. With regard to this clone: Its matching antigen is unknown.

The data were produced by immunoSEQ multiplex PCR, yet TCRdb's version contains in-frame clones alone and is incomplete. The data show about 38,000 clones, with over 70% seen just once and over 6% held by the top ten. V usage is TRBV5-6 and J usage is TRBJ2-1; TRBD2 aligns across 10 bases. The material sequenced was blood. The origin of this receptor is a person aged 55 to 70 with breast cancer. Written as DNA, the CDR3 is TGTGCCAGCAGCTGGGGAGGACTAGCGGCTGACAATGAGCAGTTCTTC. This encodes CASSWGGLAADNEQFF. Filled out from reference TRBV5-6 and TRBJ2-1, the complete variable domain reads DAGVTQSPTHLIKTRGQQVTLRCSPKSGHDTVSWYQQALGQGPQFIFQYYEEEERQRGNFPDRFSGHQFPNYSSELNVNALLLGDSALYLCASSWGGLAADNEQFFGPGTRLTVL.